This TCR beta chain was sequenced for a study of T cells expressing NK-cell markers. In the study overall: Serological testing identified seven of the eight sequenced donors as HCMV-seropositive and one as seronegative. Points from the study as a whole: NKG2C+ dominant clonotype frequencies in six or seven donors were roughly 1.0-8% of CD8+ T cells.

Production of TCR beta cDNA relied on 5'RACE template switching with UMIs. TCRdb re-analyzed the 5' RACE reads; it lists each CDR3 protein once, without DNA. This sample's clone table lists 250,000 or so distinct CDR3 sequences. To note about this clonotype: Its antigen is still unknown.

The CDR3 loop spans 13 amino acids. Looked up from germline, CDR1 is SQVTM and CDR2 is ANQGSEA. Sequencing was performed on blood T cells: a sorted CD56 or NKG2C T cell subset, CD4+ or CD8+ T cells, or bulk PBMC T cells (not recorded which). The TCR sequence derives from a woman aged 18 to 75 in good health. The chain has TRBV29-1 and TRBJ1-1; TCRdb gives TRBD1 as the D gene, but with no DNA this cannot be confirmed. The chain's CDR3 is CSVRQLLNTEAFF.